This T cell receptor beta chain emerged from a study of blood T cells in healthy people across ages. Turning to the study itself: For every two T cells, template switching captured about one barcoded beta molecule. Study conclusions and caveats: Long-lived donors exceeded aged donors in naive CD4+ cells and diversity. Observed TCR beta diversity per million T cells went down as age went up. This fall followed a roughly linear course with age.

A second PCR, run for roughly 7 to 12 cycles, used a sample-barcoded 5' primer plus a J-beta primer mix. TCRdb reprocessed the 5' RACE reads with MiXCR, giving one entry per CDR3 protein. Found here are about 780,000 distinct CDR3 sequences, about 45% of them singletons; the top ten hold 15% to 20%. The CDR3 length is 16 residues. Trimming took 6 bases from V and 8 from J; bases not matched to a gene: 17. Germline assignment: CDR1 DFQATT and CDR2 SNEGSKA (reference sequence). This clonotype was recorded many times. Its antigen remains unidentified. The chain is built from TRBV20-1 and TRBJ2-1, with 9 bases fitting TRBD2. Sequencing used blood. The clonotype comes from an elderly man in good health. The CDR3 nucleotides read TGCAGTGCAACCCCCGGGACTAGCACCGAGACCGATGAGCAGTTCTTC. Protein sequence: CSATPGTSTETDEQFF.